These 25 T cell receptor beta chains share one sample of origin, sequenced in a study of neurological immune-mediated disorders. TCRdb redid the calling of the 5' RACE reads with MiXCR, one entry per CDR3 protein. This table holds 20,000 to 25,000 distinct CDR3 sequences, around 6% found once. Sequenced: CD8+ T cells from blood. These receptors were collected from a man between 18 and 29 years old in good health.

This clonotype was detected ten times or more. This rearrangement joins TRBV20-1 to TRBJ1-1; 8 bases are a match to TRBD1. CDR1 is DFQATT, CDR2 SNEGSKA, per germline (reference sequence). Trimming at V came to 5 bases and at J to 1 base, leaving 3 bases not matched to a gene. The CDR3 length is 13 residues. CDR3 amino acids: CSAADRENTEAFF. In nucleotides, the CDR3 is TGCAGTGCTGCGGACAGGGAGAACACTGAAGCTTTCTTT.

CDR3 nucleotide sequence: TGTGCCAGCAGCGTAGCCGGGTTGAACACTGAAGCTTTCTTT. The encoded protein is CASSVAGLNTEAFF. The V gene is TRBV9, the J gene TRBJ1-1; D unresolved. V lost 0 bases and J lost 0, with 6 bases in between. Germline CDR1 reads SGDLS; CDR2 reads YYNGEE. CDR3 size: 14 residues.

This clonotype occurred many times. CDR3 loop: CSARVWGLLAGPEETQYF. The CDR3 DNA reads as TGCAGTGCTAGAGTTTGGGGCCTCTTAGCGGGGCCGGAAGAGACCCAGTACTTC. The chain is built from TRBV20-1 and TRBJ2-5, with 8 bases fitting TRBD2. The CDR3 contains 18 residues. The junction had 16 bases not matched to a gene; V was cut back by 1 base and J by 3 bases. Germline CDR1 reads DFQATT; CDR2 reads SNEGSKA (reference sequence).

The V and J genes are TRBV7-6 and TRBJ1-1, with 7 nucleotides matching TRBD1. This CDR3 is 13 amino acids long. CDR1 and CDR2 (germline): SGHVS, FNYEAQ. V lost 2 bases to trimming and J lost 4 bases; unmatched junction nucleotides: 1. CDR3 DNA sequence: TGTGCCAGCAGCTTAACAGGGGTCACTGAAGCTTTCTTT. Protein: CASSLTGVTEAFF.

This clonotype was recorded at least ten times. V usage is TRBV5-1 and J usage is TRBJ2-3; 10 nucleotides align to TRBD1. Per the germline V gene, CDR1 is SGHRS and CDR2 is YFSETQ. The CDR3 has 16 residues. The junction had 8 bases not matched to a gene; V was cut back by 3 bases and J by 4 bases. CDR3 loop: CASSSRGDRGPDTQYF. CDR3 sequence (DNA): TGCGCCAGCAGCTCCCGGGGGGACAGGGGACCAGATACGCAGTATTTT.

This clonotype was detected many times. V is TRBV19 and J is TRBJ2-5, with no clear D. The CDR3 length is 18 residues. Germline V lookup: CDR1 LNHDA, CDR2 SQIVND (reference sequence). The germline V and J ends were trimmed by 0 bases and 5 bases, with 22 bases remaining between them. CDR3 residues: CASSIDSGSGPGRETQYF. The CDR3 DNA sequence: TGTGCCAGTAGTATAGATTCGGGTTCTGGGCCCGGACGGGAGACCCAGTACTTC.

The table lists this clonotype with many counts. This sequence joins TRBV12-3 or TRBV12-4 and TRBJ1-2, with a possible D match to TRBD1 (5 bases). The V gene lost 4 bases and the J gene lost 6 bases, with 15 bases spanning the gap. The CDR3 runs 14 residues. CDR3 loop: CASSYGNVGDGYTF. CDR3 sequence (DNA): TGTGCCAGCAGTTATGGGAACGTGGGGGATGGCTACACCTTC.

On this clonotype itself: A much larger clone lies one base from this, so it may be a read error. CDR3 DNA: TGTGCCAGCAGCCTCCAACCTACACACAGGGGGTGGACTGAAGCTTTCTTT. Its translation is CASSLQPTHRGWTEAFF. The chain combines TRBV6-6 with TRBJ1-1, with TRBD1 matching 8 bases. The CDR3 runs 17 residues. Trimming at V came to 6 bases and at J to 5 bases, leaving 17 bases not matched to a gene. Germline V gene lookup returns CDR1 MNHNY and CDR2 SVGAGI (reference sequence).

The V call is TRBV5-1, the J call TRBJ2-3; no reliable D call. CDR3 length equals 13 residues. V lost 1 base and J 3 bases, leaving 6 bases between the germline ends. Germline V gene sequence: CDR1 SGHRS, CDR2 YFSETQ. The CDR3 here is CASSLTATDTQYF. DNA of the CDR3: TGCGCCAGCAGCTTGACGGCAACAGATACGCAGTATTTT.

This clonotype was detected ten times or more. V gene TRBV6-4 combines with J gene TRBJ2-2, with 8 bases lining up with TRBD1. CDR3 length: 15 residues. CDR1 and CDR2 from the germline V gene are MRHNA and SNTAGT. With 5 bases clipped from V and 0 bases from J, the junction kept 2 bases outside the gene matches. The CDR3 nucleotides read TGTGCCAGCAGTTCACAGGGGGCGAACACCGGGGAGCTGTTTTTT. It codes for CASSSQGANTGELFF.

The chain uses TRBV27 and TRBJ1-6; weak D call: TRBD1 (5 bases). V lost 6 bases, J lost 7 bases, and 7 bases lay in between. The CDR3 loop spans 12 amino acids. Germline V gene data show CDR1 as MNHEY and CDR2 as SMNVEV (reference sequence). This CDR3 reads CASSRQNSPLHF. The CDR3 coding sequence is TGTGCCAGCAGCCGACAGAATTCACCCCTCCACTTT.

This clonotype came up many times. CDR3 sequence: CASSESPEFTSPLHF. The DNA for the CDR3 is TGTGCCAGCAGTGAATCGCCAGAATTTACTTCACCCCTCCACTTT. This sequence joins TRBV25-1 and TRBJ1-6, with no clear D. V shed 1 base and J shed 9 bases, with 13 bases lying between them. From germline, CDR1 is MGHDK and CDR2 SYGVNS. This CDR3 spans 15 amino acids.

This clonotype was seen repeatedly, ten times or more. The chain uses TRBV7-9 and TRBJ2-5; D remains unclear. The CDR3 spans 14 residues. Trimming left V 2 bases short and J 5 bases short, with 12 bases between. The germline V gene encodes CDR1 SEHNR and CDR2 FQNEAQ (reference sequence). CDR3 amino acids: CASSLLGFGETQYF. CDR3 coding DNA: TGTGCCAGCAGCTTACTAGGGTTTGGGGAGACCCAGTACTTC.

This clonotype has at least ten counts. V gene TRBV7-9 combines with J gene TRBJ2-7; tentative D call: TRBD2 (5 bases). With 5 bases removed from V and 3 bases from J, the gap between germline ends came to 11 bases. The CDR3 is 13 residues long. The V gene's germline CDR1 is SEHNR and CDR2 FQNEAQ (reference sequence). CDR3 residues: CASSTGLDYEQYF. As DNA, the CDR3 is TGTGCCAGCAGCACGGGATTGGACTACGAGCAGTACTTC.

Many counts were recorded for this clonotype. J is TRBJ1-2 and V is TRBV6-5; no clear D gene. Trimming pared 8 bases from V and 6 bases from J, leaving 16 bases between. This CDR3 spans 13 amino acids. Germline CDR1 MNHEY, CDR2 SVGAGI. The CDR3 region is CASPGQRIDGYTF. The CDR3 coding sequence is TGTGCCAGCCCTGGGCAAAGGATAGATGGCTACACCTTC.

This clonotype has a count of ten or more. This chain uses TRBV4-1 with TRBJ2-1, with D hard to call. The CDR3 runs 12 residues. In germline, CDR1 is MGHRA, CDR2 YSYEKL. Trimming stripped 2 bases from V and 8 bases from J, with 7 bases between. CDR3 in DNA: TGCGCCAGCAGCCAACCCTCCGATGAGCAGTTCTTC. Its translation is CASSQPSDEQFF.

This clonotype was detected many times. The genes are TRBV25-1 and TRBJ1-1; 8 bases are a match to TRBD1. The CDR3 has 15 residues. Germline V lookup: CDR1 MGHDK, CDR2 SYGVNS. V was pared by 6 bases and J by 0 bases, with 6 bases of the junction left unmatched. DNA of the CDR3: TGTGCCAGCAGCATCCGACAGGGGATGAACACTGAAGCTTTCTTT. As protein: CASSIRQGMNTEAFF.

This clonotype was seen repeatedly, ten times or more. This CDR3 reads CASSLQGGQETQYF. The CDR3 nucleotides read TGTGCCAGCAGCTTACAGGGAGGGCAAGAGACCCAGTACTTC. The chain is built from TRBV11-2 and TRBJ2-5, with 7 bases lining up with TRBD2. The V gene's germline CDR1 is SGHAT and CDR2 FQNNGV. J lost 2 bases, V lost 2 bases, and 2 bases had no gene match. The CDR3 contains 14 residues.

In its sample, this clonotype was seen many times. This chain joins TRBV29-1 and TRBJ2-7; either TRBD1 or TRBD2 may fit D (5 bases each). Germline-derived CDR1 and CDR2 are SQVTM and ANQGSEA. The CDR3 is 12 amino acids. The V gene lost 4 bases and the J gene lost 7 bases, with 14 bases spanning the gap. CDR3 sequence: CSVVTGTVEQYF. In nucleotides, the CDR3 is TGCAGCGTTGTAACCGGGACCGTAGAGCAGTACTTC.

This clonotype has at least ten counts. The chain combines TRBV20-1 with TRBJ2-5; TRBD2 matches at 9 bases. This CDR3 has 17 amino acids. J lost 1 base, V lost 1 base, and 10 bases had no gene match. Germline V gives CDR1 DFQATT, CDR2 SNEGSKA (reference sequence). The CDR3 nucleotides read TGCAGTGCTAGAGCCCTCGGGGTAGCGGGGGCCCAAGAGACCCAGTACTTC. Its translation: CSARALGVAGAQETQYF.

This clonotype appeared many times. The genes are TRBV5-5 and TRBJ1-5, with 9 bases aligning to TRBD1. This CDR3 is built from 16 residues. V gave up 3 bases and J gave up 0 bases; unmatched junction bases: 4. In germline, CDR1 is SGHKS, CDR2 YYEKEE (reference sequence). CDR3 sequence (DNA): TGTGCCAGCAGCTACGGGGACAGGGTTAGCAATCAGCCCCAGCATTTT. This encodes CASSYGDRVSNQPQHF.

This rearrangement joins TRBV20-1 to TRBJ1-1; tentative D call: TRBD1 (5 bases). Germline V gene lookup returns CDR1 DFQATT and CDR2 SNEGSKA (reference sequence). V dropped 2 bases and J dropped 0 bases, with 10 bases sitting between them. The CDR3 runs 14 residues. CDR3 DNA sequence: TGCAGTGCTAGACCCGGGACCGTGAACACTGAAGCTTTCTTT. Translated, it gives CSARPGTVNTEAFF.

This clonotype has at least ten counts. V gene TRBV7-8 combines with J gene TRBJ2-5, with no clear D. Germline V lookup: CDR1 SGHVS, CDR2 FQNEAQ. V was trimmed by 1 base and J by 1 base, leaving 1 base between them. This CDR3 spans 12 amino acids. CDR3 nucleotides: TGTGCCAGCAGCTTAGGCCAAGAGACCCAGTACTTC. Protein sequence: CASSLGQETQYF.

The gene calls are TRBV4-1 and TRBJ2-3; D unclear. The CDR3 loop spans 16 amino acids. Germline CDR1 and CDR2: MGHRA and YSYEKL. The V end lost 0 bases, the J end lost 2 bases, and 12 bases lay between the germline ends. CDR3 nucleotides: TGCGCCAGCAGCCAAGATTTACGGAGCCTCACAGATACGCAGTATTTT. Residues: CASSQDLRSLTDTQYF.

This clonotype was observed many times. This chain links TRBV9 with TRBJ1-2; TRBD1 might be the D (6 bases). This CDR3 spans 13 amino acids. V dropped 2 bases and J dropped 8 bases, with 13 bases sitting between them. The V gene's germline CDR1 is SGDLS and CDR2 YYNGEE. CDR3 protein: CASSVDSFAGYTF. DNA for the CDR3: TGTGCCAGCAGCGTGGACAGCTTCGCGGGCTACACCTTC.